The 32 T cell receptor beta chains below all came from one sample that was sequenced in a study of regulatory T cells in long-lasting Graves disease. Time point denoted: newly diagnosed GD, antithyroid drugs for less than 3 months. The TCR library was prepared using RNA isolated from PBMCs. Sequencing libraries for TCR beta were prepared with iRepertoire HTBI primers and Arm-PCR of CDR3 regions. Each CDR3 protein gets one entry after TCRdb re-called the multiplex PCR reads with MiXCR. The sample contains about 240,000 distinct CDR3 sequences, 20% of which appear only once. This specimen consisted of peripheral blood mononuclear cells (PBMCs), obtained at new diagnosis, from a patient treated with antithyroid drugs. Every receptor here comes from a female donor with Graves disease.

This clonotype was seen at least ten times. The chain couples TRBV20-1 to TRBJ2-5; the D gene is possibly TRBD1 (6 bases). Trimming shortened V by 6 bases and J by 2 bases, and 16 bases separated the two germline ends. Germline V CDR1 and CDR2: DFQATT, SNEGSKA (reference sequence). The CDR3 has 14 amino acids. The CDR3 nucleotides are TGCAGTGCAAGGGACACACGAGAGCAAGAGACCCAGTACTTC. Encoded protein: CSARDTREQETQYF.

This clonotype was counted at least ten times. The gene calls are TRBV6-5 and TRBJ1-1; 7 positions match TRBD1. With 0 bases clipped from V and 3 bases from J, the junction kept 4 bases outside the gene matches. Germline CDR1 is MNHEY and CDR2 is SVGAGI. The CDR3 is 15 residues long. The DNA for the CDR3 is TGTGCCAGCAGTTACTCTCGACAGGGTGACACTGAAGCTTTCTTT. This sequence encodes CASSYSRQGDTEAFF.

This clonotype was counted ten times or more. This sequence joins TRBV18 and TRBJ2-7; 9 positions match TRBD1. V was clipped by 3 bases and J by 5 bases; unmatched bases: 5. This CDR3 has 14 amino acids. Germline V CDR1 and CDR2: KGHSH, LQKENI. DNA of the CDR3: TGTGCCAGCTCACCGCCCCGGGACAGGGACGAGCAGTACTTC. This sequence encodes CASSPPRDRDEQYF.

This clonotype has ten or more counts. V is TRBV5-1 and J is TRBJ1-4; maybe TRBD1 (5 bases). V was shortened by 7 bases and J by 5 bases, with 18 bases between the two germline ends. There are 15 residues in the CDR3. Germline-derived CDR1 and CDR2 are SGHRS and YFSETQ. CDR3 in DNA: TGCGCCAGCCGAAATCCCGGGACGGAAAATGAAAAACTGTTTTTT. Translated, it gives CASRNPGTENEKLFF.

This clonotype showed up many times. The CDR3 DNA is TGCAGTGCTAGACGGCAGGACAATGAGCAGTTCTTC. Translated: CSARRQDNEQFF. The rearrangement uses TRBV20-1 and TRBJ2-1; D call uncertain. Germline CDR1 reads DFQATT; CDR2 reads SNEGSKA (reference sequence). The CDR3 has 12 amino acids. Trimming took 2 bases from V and 5 from J, leaving 7 bases between them.

The table lists this clonotype with many counts. J is TRBJ1-1 and V is TRBV2; maybe TRBD1 (5 bases). CDR3 length: 13 amino acids. V lost 6 bases and J lost 1, with 9 bases in between. The V gene's germline CDR1 is SNHLY and CDR2 FYNNEI. The CDR3 sequence is CASRLRENTEAFF. The CDR3 coding sequence is TGTGCCAGCAGGCTCAGGGAGAACACTGAAGCTTTCTTT.

The CDR3 DNA sequence: TGTGCCAGTAGTATCTTGGGGGGTGGTCAGCCCCAGCATTTT. As protein: CASSILGGGQPQHF. The J gene is TRBJ1-5, the V gene TRBV19, with a weak D call TRBD1 (5 bases). The CDR3 has 14 residues. Germline V gives CDR1 LNHDA, CDR2 SQIVND (reference sequence). V was shortened by 3 bases and J by 6 bases, with 12 bases between the two germline ends.

This chain uses TRBV5-4 with TRBJ1-4; TRBD1 matches at 8 bases. The V segment lost 3 bases and the J segment 4 bases; nucleotides outside the gene matches: 8. Germline V gives CDR1 SGHNT, CDR2 YYREEE (reference sequence). The CDR3 extends over 16 amino acids. The CDR3 nucleotides read TGTGCCAGCAGCTCGTACCGGACAGGGAATAATGAAAAACTGTTTTTT. It translates to CASSSYRTGNNEKLFF.

This clonotype occurred many times. The chain recombines TRBV11-2 with TRBJ2-2, with D uncertain. Trimming cost V 1 base and J 1 base, with 10 bases left between them. Per germline, CDR1 SGHAT and CDR2 FQNNGV. The CDR3 spans 16 residues. The DNA of the CDR3 is TGTGCCAGCAGCTTAGTGGTAGTAAAGAACACCGGGGAGCTGTTTTTT. This codes for CASSLVVVKNTGELFF. Drawing the rest from reference TRBV11-2 and TRBJ2-2, the complete variable domain is EAGVAQSPRYKIIEKRQSVAFWCNPISGHATLYWYQQILGQGPKLLIQFQNNGVVDDSQLPKDRFSAERLKGVDSTLKIQPAKLEDSAVYLCASSLVVVKNTGELFFGEGSRLTVL.

This clonotype was seen at least ten times. Possible read error: a much larger clone is one base away. The chain uses TRBV11-2 and TRBJ2-7; the D gene is possibly TRBD2 (5 bases). Looked up from germline, CDR1 is SGHAT and CDR2 is FQNNGV. CDR3 length: 12 residues. DNA of the CDR3: TGTGTCAGCAGCTTAGGAGAGGGCGAGCAGTACTTC. Protein product: CVSSLGEGEQYF.

Turning to this clonotype: A read error may be the cause here, since a much bigger clone is one base away. V and J are TRBV7-2 and TRBJ2-3; tentative D call: TRBD2 (5 bases). The CDR3 is 16 residues long. Germline assignment: CDR1 SGHTA and CDR2 FQGNSA. The CDR3 DNA reads as TGTGCCAGCAGCTTGCGACGGGGAGAAAGCACAGATATGCAGTATTTT. Its translation is CASSLRRGESTDMQYF.

CDR3 nucleotides: TGTGCCAGCTCAACCGGGACTAGCGGGGGGGCAGGGGAGACCCAGTACTTC. It is translated as CASSTGTSGGAGETQYF. This chain joins TRBV12-3 or TRBV12-4 and TRBJ2-1; the match to TRBD2 covers 16 bases. The J call may not be correct, given that the DNA end is closer to TRBJ2-5. CDR3 length: 17 residues.

This clonotype was observed a handful of times. The chain joins TRBV7-2 to TRBJ2-2; D is unresolved. Germline assignment: CDR1 SGHTA and CDR2 FQGNSA. CDR3 length: 16 residues. V gave up 2 bases and J gave up 3 bases, with 13 bases separating them. CDR3 sequence (DNA): TGTGCCAGCAGCTTATTTTTAGTTATGGACACCGGGGAGCTGTTTTTT. Encoded protein: CASSLFLVMDTGELFF.

This chain links TRBV27 with TRBJ2-3; tentatively, D is TRBD2 (6 bases). V shed 5 bases and J shed 7 bases, with 19 bases lying between them. This CDR3 region has 15 residues. CDR1 is MNHEY and CDR2 is SMNVEV in the germline V gene (reference sequence). For the CDR3, the DNA is TGTGCCAGCAGTCCAGCGGGTAGTCTTGCCTATACGCAGTATTTT. Translation gives CASSPAGSLAYTQYF.

Ten or more counts support this clonotype. The chain couples TRBV6-2 or TRBV6-3 to TRBJ1-3; no definite D call. The CDR3 extends over 13 amino acids. V lost 2 bases to trimming and J lost 1 base, with 3 bases between them. The germline V gene has CDR1 MNHEY and CDR2 SVGEGT. This chain's CDR3 is CASSYISGNTIYF. The CDR3 nucleotides read TGTGCCAGCAGTTACATTTCTGGAAACACCATATATTTT.

As DNA, the CDR3 is TGCGCCAGCAGCCCGGGACTAGCGGGGGGTAACGCAGATACGCAGTATTTT. Translating gives CASSPGLAGGNADTQYF. J is TRBJ2-3 and V is TRBV5-1, with 15 bases matching TRBD2. Germline V gene data show CDR1 as SGHRS and CDR2 as YFSETQ. This CDR3 contains 17 residues. Trimming at V came to 4 bases and at J to 4 bases, leaving 7 bases not matched to a gene.

This clonotype has at least ten counts. V gene TRBV10-2 combines with J gene TRBJ1-2, with 8 bases lining up with TRBD1. CDR3 size: 17 residues. V was clipped by 0 bases and J by 8 bases; unmatched bases: 14. Looked up from germline, CDR1 is WSHSY and CDR2 is SAAADI. CDR3 sequence: CASSESTSRGRSDGYTF. The CDR3 region has the DNA TGCGCCAGCAGTGAGTCGACAAGCAGGGGGCGGTCTGACGGCTACACCTTC.

This clonotype was recorded at least ten times. The chain combines TRBV6-1 with TRBJ1-2; D possibly corresponds to TRBD1 (6 bases). Trimming left V 3 bases short and J 6 bases short, with 17 bases between. Germline CDR1 and CDR2: MNHNS and SASEGT. CDR3 length equals 15 residues. Written as DNA, the CDR3 is TGTGCCAGCAGTGATAGAGAACAGGGAGTAAATGGCTACACCTTC. Translated, it gives CASSDREQGVNGYTF.

This clonotype showed up just a few times. The genes are TRBV5-4 and TRBJ1-1; D gene ambiguous. The CDR3 is 14 amino acids. The V end was cut by 2 bases, the J end by 0 bases, with 8 bases between. The germline V gene encodes CDR1 SGHNT and CDR2 YYREEE (reference sequence). The CDR3 here is CASSLMVMNTEAFF. CDR3 coding DNA: TGTGCCAGCAGCTTAATGGTGATGAACACTGAAGCTTTCTTT.

This clonotype was detected many times. The chain uses TRBV28 and TRBJ2-7, with TRBD1 matching 8 bases. The CDR3 has 15 amino acids. Germline V gives CDR1 MDHEN, CDR2 SYDVKM. J was trimmed by 1 base and V by 5 bases; bases with no gene match: 7. CDR3 coding DNA: TGTGCCAGCAGTCCCAGGGGGCGCTTATCCTACGAGCAGTACTTC. As protein: CASSPRGRLSYEQYF. The complete variable domain, with remaining parts taken from reference TRBV28 and TRBJ2-7, reads DVKVTQSSRYLVKRTGEKVFLECVQDMDHENMFWYRQDPGLGLRLIYFSYDVKMKEKGDIPEGYSVSREKKERFSLILESASTNQTSMYLCASSPRGRLSYEQYFGPGTRLTVT.

This clonotype was seen at least ten times. CDR3 DNA sequence: TGTGCCAGCAGTTCAGGACTAGCGGGAGACAACGAGCAGTACTTC. It encodes CASSSGLAGDNEQYF. The genes are TRBV6-2 or TRBV6-3 and TRBJ2-7, with TRBD2 identical over 13 bases. CDR3 length: 15 residues. Germline CDR1 and CDR2: MNHEY and SVGEGT. The trim removed 4 bases at V and 5 bases at J, leaving 5 bases unmatched.

This clonotype was counted a few times. The chain is built from TRBV12-3 or TRBV12-4 and TRBJ1-1; no firm D call. The CDR3 runs 12 residues. V dropped 8 bases and J dropped 6 bases, with 13 bases sitting between them. In nucleotides, the CDR3 is TGTGCCAGCGGGAGGGATTGGCCTGAAGCTTTCTTT. The encoded protein is CASGRDWPEAFF.

This clonotype occurred many times. The V and J genes are TRBV7-9 and TRBJ2-3; weak D call: TRBD2 (6 bases). The CDR3 length is 14 residues. In germline, CDR1 is SEHNR, CDR2 FQNEAQ (reference sequence). Deletions cut 3 bases from V and 2 bases from J, with 9 bases between. The CDR3 reads CASSFGGLTDTQYF. The CDR3 nucleotides are TGTGCCAGCAGCTTTGGGGGACTCACAGATACGCAGTATTTT.

This clonotype was seen repeatedly, ten times or more. The rearrangement joins TRBV19 to TRBJ2-3, with 7 bases identical to TRBD1. V was pared by 5 bases and J by 4 bases, with 3 bases of the junction left unmatched. CDR1 and CDR2 from the germline V gene are LNHDA and SQIVND (reference sequence). The CDR3 spans 13 residues. The CDR3 loop reads CASSGRGSDTQYF. The DNA for the CDR3 is TGTGCCAGTAGTGGCAGGGGGTCAGATACGCAGTATTTT.

This clonotype was found many times. The V call is TRBV28, the J call TRBJ2-7, with TRBD1 matching 7 bases. There are 13 residues in the CDR3. Germline V CDR1 and CDR2: MDHEN, SYDVKM. V gave up 3 bases and J gave up 5 bases; unmatched junction bases: 4. The CDR3 nucleotides are TGTGCCAGCAGTTTTGAGGGGGCTGACGAGCAGTACTTC. Protein product: CASSFEGADEQYF.

This clonotype appeared many times. The chain employs TRBV28 and TRBJ1-5; D not certain. The CDR3 is 17 amino acids. Per germline, CDR1 MDHEN and CDR2 SYDVKM. V lost 7 bases, J lost 0 bases, and 19 bases lay in between. The CDR3 loop is CASTPRGSGYSNQPQHF. Written as DNA, the CDR3 is TGTGCCAGCACCCCAAGAGGCAGCGGATATAGCAATCAGCCCCAGCATTTT.

The chain recombines TRBV7-3 with TRBJ1-5; D perhaps matches TRBD1 (6 bases). This CDR3 region has 16 residues. Germline V gives CDR1 SGHTA, CDR2 FQGTGA. The ends were cut back, 5 bases at V and 2 bases at J, with 16 bases in the middle. CDR3 amino acids: CASSKHRVDGNQPQHF. The CDR3 nucleotides are TGTGCCAGCAGCAAACACAGGGTCGACGGCAATCAGCCCCAGCATTTT.

A few counts support this clonotype. The chain combines TRBV5-1 with TRBJ2-2, with a possible D match to TRBD1 (6 bases). The CDR3 consists of 17 residues. V gave up 4 bases and J gave up 5 bases, with 21 bases separating them. The germline V gene has CDR1 SGHRS and CDR2 YFSETQ. The DNA for the CDR3 is TGCGCCAGCAGCCTAGGGGGTGACAGGAGAGGGACCGGGGAGCTGTTTTTT. Translating gives CASSLGGDRRGTGELFF.

The chain combines TRBV10-3 with TRBJ2-7; 8 nucleotides agree with TRBD2. Germline V gene lookup returns CDR1 ENHRY and CDR2 SYGVKD. The V segment lost 6 bases and the J segment 4 bases; nucleotides outside the gene matches: 8. The CDR3 extends over 14 amino acids. The CDR3 coding sequence is TGTGCCATCAGCGCGGGGGGCCACGGTTACGAGCAGTACTTC. It encodes CAISAGGHGYEQYF.

This clonotype was counted between two and nine times. The chain is built from TRBV15 and TRBJ1-2; D gene uncertain. V dropped 1 base and J dropped 4 bases, with 13 bases sitting between them. Germline CDR1 reads LNHNV; CDR2 reads YYDKDF (reference sequence). The CDR3 loop spans 15 amino acids. The CDR3 DNA follows: TGTGCCACCAGCAGAGGACGGGCCGGTAGCTATGGCTACACCTTC. Amino acids: CATSRGRAGSYGYTF.

The sample holds a few counts of this clonotype. The chain is built from TRBV5-1 and TRBJ2-5; D call uncertain. The CDR3 is made up of 13 amino acids. Deletions cut 0 bases from V and 3 bases from J, with 6 bases between. In germline, CDR1 is SGHRS, CDR2 YFSETQ. As DNA, the CDR3 is TGCGCCAGCAGCTTGGTGGTGGAAGAGACCCAGTACTTC. It yields the protein CASSLVVEETQYF.

This clonotype was counted at least ten times. In DNA form, the CDR3 reads TGTGCCAGCAGCTTCCCAGGGGGACAGATCACAGATACGCAGTATTTT. Amino acid sequence: CASSFPGGQITDTQYF. V gene TRBV7-9 combines with J gene TRBJ2-3, with 7 positions matching TRBD1. Germline V CDR1 and CDR2: SEHNR, FQNEAQ (reference sequence). The CDR3 is 16 amino acids. The V segment lost 3 bases and the J segment 2 bases; nucleotides outside the gene matches: 8.